This TCR beta chain was obtained from a study of blood T cells in healthy people across ages. This clonotype came up a few times. The junction and the germline gene differ at one end; a read error may be behind it. It was with a sample-barcoded 5' primer and a J-beta primer mix that a second PCR of roughly 7 to 11 cycles was run. TCRdb analysed the 5' RACE reads with MiXCR anew, one entry per CDR3 protein. The sample yields more than 900,000 distinct CDR3 sequences, roughly a quarter seen once. In addition, the sample was reused for a study of T cells of mothers and their children.

Material: blood. This sequence was found in a girl aged 2-10 years in good health.

CDR3 in amino acids: CASSLTGEVNEQFF. CDR3 nucleotide sequence: TGCGCCAGTAGCTTGACGGGAGAAGTGAATGAGCAGTTCTTC. The chain joins TRBV5-1 to TRBJ2-1, with D possibly TRBD2 on 6 matching bases. This CDR3 spans 14 amino acids. Looked up from germline, CDR1 is SGHRS and CDR2 is YFSETQ.